This T cell receptor beta chain derives from a study of blood T cell repertoires in COVID-19. In the study overall: Acute and convalescent COVID-19 samples came from the United States, Italy and Spain. Sources were T cells, B-cell-depleted T cells, or PBMCs; the material itself was cDNA or gDNA.

Method: immunoSEQ multiplex PCR; TCRdb's copy keeps in-frame clones and lacks some. This sample yields 45,000 to 75,000 clones, of which around 88% are seen a single time; about 4.5% belongs to the top ten. From germline, CDR1 is LNHNV and CDR2 YYDKDF (reference sequence). The V and J ends lost 1 base and 2 bases respectively, with 8 bases between them. This CDR3 has 15 amino acids. The specimen sequenced was peripheral blood. The chain couples TRBV15 to TRBJ1-4; a possible D gene is TRBD1 (5 bases). The sequence was obtained from a man aged 55 to 69 with acute or convalescent COVID-19. The CDR3 here is CATSRVGGTNEKLFF. The CDR3 bases are TGTGCCACCAGCAGAGTCGGGGGTACTAATGAAAAACTGTTTTTT.